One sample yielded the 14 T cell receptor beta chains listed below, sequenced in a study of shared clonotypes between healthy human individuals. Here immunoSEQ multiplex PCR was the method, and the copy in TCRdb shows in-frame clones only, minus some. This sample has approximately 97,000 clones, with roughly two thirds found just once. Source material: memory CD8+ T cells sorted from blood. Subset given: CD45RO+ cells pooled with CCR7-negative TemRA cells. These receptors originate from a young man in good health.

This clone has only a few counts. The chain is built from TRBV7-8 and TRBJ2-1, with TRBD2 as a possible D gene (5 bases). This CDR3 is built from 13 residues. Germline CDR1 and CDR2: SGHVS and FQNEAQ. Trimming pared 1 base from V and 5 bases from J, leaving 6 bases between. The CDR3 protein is CASSLDGDNEQFF. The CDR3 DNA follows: TGTGCCAGCAGCTTAGACGGGGACAATGAGCAGTTCTTC.

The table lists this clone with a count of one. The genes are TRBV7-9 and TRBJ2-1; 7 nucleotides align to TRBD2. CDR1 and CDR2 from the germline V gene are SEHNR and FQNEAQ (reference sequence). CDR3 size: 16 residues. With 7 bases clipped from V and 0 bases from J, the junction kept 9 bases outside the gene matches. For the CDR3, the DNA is TGTGCCAGCACGGGGATTCGCGGGAGCTCCTACAATGAGCAGTTCTTC. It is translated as CASTGIRGSSYNEQFF. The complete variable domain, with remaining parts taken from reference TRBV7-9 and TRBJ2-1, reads DTGVSQNPRHKITKRGQNVTFRCDPISEHNRLYWYRQTLGQGPEFLTYFQNEAQLEKSRLLSDRFSAERPKGSFSTLEIQRTEQGDSAMYLCASTGIRGSSYNEQFFGPGTRLTVL.

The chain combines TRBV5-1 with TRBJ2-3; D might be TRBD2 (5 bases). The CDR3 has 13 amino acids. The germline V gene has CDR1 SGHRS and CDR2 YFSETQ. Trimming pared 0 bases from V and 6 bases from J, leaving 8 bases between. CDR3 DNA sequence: TGCGCCAGCAGCTTGGGGGGAGACGATACGCAGTATTTT. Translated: CASSLGGDDTQYF.

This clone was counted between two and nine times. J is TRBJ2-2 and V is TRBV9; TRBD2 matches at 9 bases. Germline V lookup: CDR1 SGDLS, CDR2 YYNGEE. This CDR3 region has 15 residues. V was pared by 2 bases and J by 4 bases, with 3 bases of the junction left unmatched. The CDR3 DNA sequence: TGTGCCAGCAGCGTTAGCGGGAGCGCCACCGGGGAGCTGTTTTTT. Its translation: CASSVSGSATGELFF.

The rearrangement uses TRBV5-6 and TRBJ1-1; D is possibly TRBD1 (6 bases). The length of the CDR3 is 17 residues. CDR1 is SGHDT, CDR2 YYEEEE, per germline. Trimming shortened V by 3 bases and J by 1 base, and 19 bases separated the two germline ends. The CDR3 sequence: CASSSQGWGRTNTEAFF. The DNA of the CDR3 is TGTGCCAGCAGCTCCCAGGGGTGGGGTCGGACGAACACTGAAGCTTTCTTT. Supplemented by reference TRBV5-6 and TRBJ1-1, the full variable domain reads DAGVTQSPTHLIKTRGQQVTLRCSPKSGHDTVSWYQQALGQGPQFIFQYYEEEERQRGNFPDRFSGHQFPNYSSELNVNALLLGDSALYLCASSSQGWGRTNTEAFFGQGTRLTVV.

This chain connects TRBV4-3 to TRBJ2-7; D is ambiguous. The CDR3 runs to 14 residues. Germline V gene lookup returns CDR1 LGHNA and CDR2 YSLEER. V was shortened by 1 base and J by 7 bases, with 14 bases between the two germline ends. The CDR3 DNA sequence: TGCGCCAGCAGCCAAGGTTTCGGCCGTTGGGAGCAGTACTTC. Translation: CASSQGFGRWEQYF.

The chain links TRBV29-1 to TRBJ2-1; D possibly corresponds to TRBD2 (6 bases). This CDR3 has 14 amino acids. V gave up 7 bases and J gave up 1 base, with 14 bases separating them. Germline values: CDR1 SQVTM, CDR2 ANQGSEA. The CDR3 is CSADLSGSYNEQFF. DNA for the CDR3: TGCAGCGCCGACCTCAGCGGGTCCTACAATGAGCAGTTCTTC.

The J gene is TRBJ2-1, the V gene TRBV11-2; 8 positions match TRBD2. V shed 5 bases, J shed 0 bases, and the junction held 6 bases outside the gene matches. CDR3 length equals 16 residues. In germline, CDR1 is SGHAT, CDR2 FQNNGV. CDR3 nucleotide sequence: TGTGCCAGCAGCCCCGTAGCGGGACGCTCCTACAATGAGCAGTTCTTC. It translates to CASSPVAGRSYNEQFF.

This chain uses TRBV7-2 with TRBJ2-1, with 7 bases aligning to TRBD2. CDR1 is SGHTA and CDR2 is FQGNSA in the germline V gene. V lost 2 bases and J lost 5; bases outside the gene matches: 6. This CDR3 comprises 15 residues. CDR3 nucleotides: TGTGCCAGCAGCTTATGGGCTAGCGGCCACAATGAGCAGTTCTTC. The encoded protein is CASSLWASGHNEQFF.

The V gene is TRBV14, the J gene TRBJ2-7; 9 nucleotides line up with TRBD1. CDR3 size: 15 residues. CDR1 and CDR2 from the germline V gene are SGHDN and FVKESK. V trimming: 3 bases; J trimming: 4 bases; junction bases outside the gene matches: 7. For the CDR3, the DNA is TGTGCCAGCAGCCACGTAAACAGGGGGCAGTACGAGCAGTACTTC. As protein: CASSHVNRGQYEQYF. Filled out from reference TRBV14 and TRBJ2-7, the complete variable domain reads EAGVTQFPSHSVIEKGQTVTLRCDPISGHDNLYWYRRVMGKEIKFLLHFVKESKQDESGMPNNRFLAERTGGTYSTLKVQPAELEDSGVYFCASSHVNRGQYEQYFGPGTRLTVT.

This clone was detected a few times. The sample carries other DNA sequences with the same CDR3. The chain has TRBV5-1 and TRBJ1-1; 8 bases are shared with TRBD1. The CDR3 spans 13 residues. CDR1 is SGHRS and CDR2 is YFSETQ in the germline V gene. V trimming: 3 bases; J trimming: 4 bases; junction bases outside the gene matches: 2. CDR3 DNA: TGCGCCAGCAGCTATGGACAGGGCACTGAAGCTTTCTTT. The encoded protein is CASSYGQGTEAFF. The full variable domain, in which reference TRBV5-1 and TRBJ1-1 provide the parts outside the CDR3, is KAGVTQTPRYLIKTRGQQVTLSCSPISGHRSVSWYQQTPGQGLQFLFEYFSETQRNKGNFPGRFSGRQFSNSRSEMNVSTLELGDSALYLCASSYGQGTEAFFGQGTRLTVV.

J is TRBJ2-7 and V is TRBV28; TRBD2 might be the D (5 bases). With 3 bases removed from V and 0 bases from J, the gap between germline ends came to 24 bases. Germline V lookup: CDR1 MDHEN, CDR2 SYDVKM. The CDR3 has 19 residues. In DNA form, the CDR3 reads TGTGCCAGCAGTTTCCGCCGACTACAAAACACCGTCCTCTCCTACGAGCAGTACTTC. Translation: CASSFRRLQNTVLSYEQYF.

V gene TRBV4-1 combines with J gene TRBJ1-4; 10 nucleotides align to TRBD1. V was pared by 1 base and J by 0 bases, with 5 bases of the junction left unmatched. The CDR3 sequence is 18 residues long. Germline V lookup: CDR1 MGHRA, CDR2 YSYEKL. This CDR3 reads CASSQAGGQGTTNEKLFF. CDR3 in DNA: TGCGCCAGCAGCCAAGCAGGGGGACAGGGGACAACTAATGAAAAACTGTTTTTT.

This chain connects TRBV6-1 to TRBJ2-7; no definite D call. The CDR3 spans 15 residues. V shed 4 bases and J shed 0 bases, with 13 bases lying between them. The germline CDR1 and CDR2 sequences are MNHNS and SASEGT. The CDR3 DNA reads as TGTGCCAGCAGTGGGTTAGGTGGCGGCTCCTACGAGCAGTACTTC. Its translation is CASSGLGGGSYEQYF.